The 30 T cell receptor beta chains given below trace back to one sample, sequenced in a study of graft-versus-host responses after intestinal transplantation. Repertoires were generated with immunoSEQ multiplex PCR, while TCRdb's copy carries only in-frame clones and drops some. This repertoire shows tens of thousands of clones, around 90% found once; its top ten account for about 6.7%. The source was bone marrow, collected 700 to 750 days after intestinal transplantation. The receptors were gathered from a human patient who received an intestinal transplant, so some T cells may come from the graft donor.

CDR3 amino acids: CASSSVTAGTSLINEQFF. The CDR3 DNA sequence: TGTGCCAGCAGTTCGGTTACGGCCGGGACTAGCCTCATCAATGAGCAGTTCTTC. The chain carries TRBV28 and TRBJ2-1, with 9 bases lining up with TRBD2. Germline trimming cut 4 bases from V and 6 bases from J; bases unmatched to any gene: 16. This CDR3 region has 18 residues. From germline, CDR1 is MDHEN and CDR2 SYDVKM. The full variable domain, its missing parts supplied by reference TRBV28 and TRBJ2-1, is DVKVTQSSRYLVKRTGEKVFLECVQDMDHENMFWYRQDPGLGLRLIYFSYDVKMKEKGDIPEGYSVSREKKERFSLILESASTNQTSMYLCASSSVTAGTSLINEQFFGPGTRLTVL.

This chain uses TRBV19 with TRBJ1-4; D remains ambiguous. Germline V gene sequence: CDR1 LNHDA, CDR2 SQIVND (reference sequence). Trimming removed 0 bases from V and 6 bases from J, with 5 bases in between. This CDR3 has 13 residues. CDR3: CASSIDPDEKLFF. The CDR3 DNA is TGTGCCAGTAGTATAGATCCGGATGAAAAACTGTTTTTT.

The rearrangement uses TRBV29-1 and TRBJ1-1, with a weak D call TRBD1 (5 bases). CDR1 SQVTM and CDR2 ANQGSEA come from the germline V gene. With 5 bases removed from V and 5 bases from J, the gap between germline ends came to 9 bases. This CDR3 is built from 11 residues. The CDR3 nucleotides are TGCAGCGTTTGGGGGGGGACTGAAGCTTTCTTT. Encoded protein: CSVWGGTEAFF. Full variable domain (remainder filled in from reference TRBV29-1 and TRBJ1-1): SAVISQKPSRDICQRGTSLTIQCQVDSQVTMMFWYRQQPGQSLTLIATANQGSEATYESGFVIDKFPISRPNLTFSTLTVSNMSPEDSSIYLCSVWGGTEAFFGQGTRLTVV.

The chain uses TRBV9 and TRBJ2-5, with 12 positions matching TRBD2. This CDR3 region has 19 residues. The germline gives CDR1 SGDLS, CDR2 YYNGEE. Losses at the gene ends were 3 bases for V and 0 bases for J; bases not matched to a gene: 12. Here the CDR3 reads CASSGEASGGGRDQETQYF. CDR3 coding DNA: TGTGCCAGCAGCGGAGAGGCTAGCGGGGGGGGGCGGGACCAAGAGACCCAGTACTTC.

The chain uses TRBV5-5 and TRBJ2-6, with D unresolved. V was shortened by 9 bases and J by 0 bases, with 19 bases between the two germline ends. In germline, CDR1 is SGHKS, CDR2 YYEKEE (reference sequence). The CDR3 runs 17 residues. The CDR3 DNA follows: TGTGCCACCAAAAGACCTGGACCGTACTCTGGGGCCAACGTCCTGACTTTC. The encoded protein is CATKRPGPYSGANVLTF.

The chain combines TRBV6-5 with TRBJ2-1, with TRBD1 as a possible D gene (5 bases). CDR1 is MNHEY, CDR2 SVGAGI, per germline. This CDR3 comprises 15 residues. V was clipped by 2 bases and J by 0 bases, with 8 bases between them. CDR3 region: CASSYDSRSYNEQFF. Written as DNA, the CDR3 is TGTGCCAGCAGTTACGACAGCCGCTCCTACAATGAGCAGTTCTTC.

This chain joins TRBV27 and TRBJ2-1; 7 bases are shared with TRBD2. The CDR3 consists of 15 residues. The V gene end was trimmed by 5 bases and the J gene end by 1 base; junction bases not matched to a gene: 5. Germline CDR1 is MNHEY and CDR2 is SMNVEV (reference sequence). CDR3 region: CASSVAGRSYNEQFF. CDR3 nucleotide sequence: TGTGCCAGCAGTGTAGCGGGCCGATCCTACAATGAGCAGTTCTTC.

The chain joins TRBV7-6 to TRBJ2-6; 7 bases fit TRBD2. The CDR3 has 17 residues. The V gene's germline CDR1 is SGHVS and CDR2 FNYEAQ. The V segment lost 0 bases and the J segment 4 bases; nucleotides outside the gene matches: 6. The CDR3 DNA is TGTGCCAGCAGCTTAGCCACGGGGGGTCCCGGGGCCAACGTCCTGACTTTC. The encoded protein is CASSLATGGPGANVLTF.

V usage is TRBV7-6 and J usage is TRBJ2-1; 10 nucleotides agree with TRBD2. Trimming at V came to 0 bases and at J to 2 bases, leaving 16 bases not matched to a gene. The CDR3 loop spans 21 amino acids. Germline loops: CDR1 SGHVS, CDR2 FNYEAQ. CDR3 DNA: TGTGCCAGCAGCTTAGCGGGGGGGACTAGCGCCTCCCAAGGGCCCTACAATGAGCAGTTCTTC. As protein: CASSLAGGTSASQGPYNEQFF.

The genes are TRBV7-3 and TRBJ2-1; D remains ambiguous. V lost 5 bases and J 9 bases, leaving 17 bases between the germline ends. This CDR3 has 14 residues. Germline V gene sequence: CDR1 SGHTA, CDR2 FQGTGA. This CDR3 is CASSPWASGGEQFF. The CDR3 DNA reads TGTGCCAGCAGCCCCTGGGCGTCAGGCGGTGAGCAGTTCTTC. Full variable domain (missing parts from reference TRBV7-3 and TRBJ2-1): GAGVSQTPSNKVTEKGKYVELRCDPISGHTALYWYRQSLGQGPEFLIYFQGTGAADDSGLPNDRFFAVRPEGSVSTLKIQRTERGDSAVYLCASSPWASGGEQFFGPGTRLTVL.

The chain joins TRBV30 to TRBJ2-3, with D tentatively TRBD1 or TRBD2 (5 bases each). The V end lost 1 base, the J end lost 6 bases, and 5 bases lay between the germline ends. This CDR3 region has 11 residues. Germline V gives CDR1 GTSNPN, CDR2 SVGIG (reference sequence). The CDR3 reads CAWSGGDTQYF. CDR3 DNA: TGTGCCTGGAGTGGGGGGGATACGCAGTATTTT.

The chain joins TRBV18 to TRBJ2-7; D is undetermined. The germline V gene has CDR1 KGHSH and CDR2 LQKENI. The CDR3 has 13 residues. V was cut by 0 bases and J by 3 bases, with 6 bases left in between. The CDR3 coding sequence is TGTGCCAGCTCACCACCGGGCGGCTACGAGCAGTACTTC. This translates into CASSPPGGYEQYF.

As concerns this clone: The same CDR3 is also encoded by other DNA sequences in this sample. The chain recombines TRBV4-1 with TRBJ2-7; no clear D gene. Germline values: CDR1 MGHRA, CDR2 YSYEKL. V lost 1 base and J 3 bases, leaving 4 bases between the germline ends. This CDR3 is 12 amino acids long. The CDR3 here is CASSQGSYEQYF. The CDR3 DNA follows: TGCGCCAGCAGCCAAGGGAGCTACGAGCAGTACTTC.

V usage is TRBV5-1 and J usage is TRBJ1-2; 8 nucleotides line up with TRBD1. This CDR3 comprises 16 residues. Germline V CDR1 and CDR2: SGHRS, YFSETQ. V lost 0 bases, J lost 4 bases, and 8 bases stayed unmatched. CDR3 DNA sequence: TGCGCCAGCAGCTTGGCAGGGGGCGGCTCTTCCTATGGCTACACCTTC. This sequence encodes CASSLAGGGSSYGYTF.

The chain uses TRBV11-2 and TRBJ1-6; TRBD1 matches 7 bases. The ends lost 3 bases at V and 9 bases at J; junction bases unmatched: 5. CDR3 length: 14 amino acids. Germline CDR1 and CDR2: SGHAT and FQNNGV. This CDR3 reads CASSLVQGGSPLHF. CDR3 nucleotides: TGTGCCAGCAGCTTGGTCCAGGGGGGTTCACCCCTCCACTTT.

The chain links TRBV6-5 to TRBJ1-1; TRBD1 matches at 7 bases. The CDR3 totals 15 residues. The junction had 8 bases not matched to a gene; V was cut back by 6 bases and J by 1 base. Germline-derived CDR1 and CDR2 are MNHEY and SVGAGI. CDR3: CASRKDREQNTEAFF. The CDR3 coding sequence is TGTGCCAGCAGGAAAGACAGGGAACAGAACACTGAAGCTTTCTTT.

The chain uses TRBV5-6 and TRBJ1-4; 8 positions agree with TRBD1. CDR1 and CDR2 from the germline V gene are SGHDT and YYEEEE. Losses at the gene ends were 2 bases for V and 10 bases for J; bases not matched to a gene: 13. The CDR3 runs 16 residues. CDR3 nucleotides: TGTGCCAGCAGCTTTACCATACAGGGGGATCGTCGAAAACTGTTTTTT. Its protein product is CASSFTIQGDRRKLFF.

The chain employs TRBV9 and TRBJ2-2, with D perhaps TRBD2 (6 bases). With 3 bases removed from V and 0 bases from J, the gap between germline ends came to 15 bases. The germline V gene has CDR1 SGDLS and CDR2 YYNGEE. This CDR3 is built from 17 residues. The CDR3 reads CASSAPLAYANTGELFF. The DNA for the CDR3 is TGTGCCAGCAGCGCTCCTCTAGCGTACGCGAACACCGGGGAGCTGTTTTTT.

The genes are TRBV4-1 and TRBJ1-1, with 7 bases fitting TRBD1. Germline CDR1 is MGHRA and CDR2 is YSYEKL. The CDR3 loop spans 19 amino acids. V lost 4 bases to trimming and J lost 0 bases; unmatched junction nucleotides: 17. As DNA, the CDR3 is TGCGCCAGCAGCCGCAACAAGGGGGCGCGGGAGATGATGAACACTGAAGCTTTCTTT. Its translation: CASSRNKGAREMMNTEAFF.

V and J are TRBV7-9 and TRBJ2-7, with 8 bases fitting TRBD2. V was pared by 10 bases and J by 2 bases, with 16 bases of the junction left unmatched. The CDR3 length is 16 residues. Germline V CDR1 and CDR2: SEHNR, FQNEAQ (reference sequence). As DNA, the CDR3 is TGTGCCACCCCCAGGGCGGGAGGCCTACCCACCTACGAGCAGTACTTC. Protein product: CATPRAGGLPTYEQYF. Full variable domain (rest looked up from reference TRBV7-9 and TRBJ2-7): DTGVSQNPRHKITKRGQNVTFRCDPISEHNRLYWYRQTLGQGPEFLTYFQNEAQLEKSRLLSDRFSAERPKGSFSTLEIQRTEQGDSAMYLCATPRAGGLPTYEQYFGPGTRLTVT.

The gene calls are TRBV7-9 and TRBJ2-1; D call uncertain. The CDR3 has 14 amino acids. Germline lookup yields CDR1 SEHNR and CDR2 FQNEAQ (reference sequence). The V end lost 3 bases, the J end lost 6 bases, and 12 bases lay between the germline ends. Here the CDR3 reads CASSFSLSPNEQFF. Written as DNA, the CDR3 is TGTGCCAGCAGCTTCTCCCTTAGCCCCAATGAGCAGTTCTTC.

This sequence joins TRBV18 and TRBJ2-7, with a tentative D call TRBD1 (7 bases). With the DNA end fitting TRBJ2-5 better, the J assignment may be wrong. Germline V gives CDR1 KGHSH, CDR2 LQKENI. CDR3 length: 15 amino acids. The CDR3 DNA follows: TGTGCCAGCTCACCACCCAGTCAGGGGGGAGAGACCCAGTACTTC. Encoded protein: CASSPPSQGGETQYF.

This clone was recorded once. The V call is TRBV6-5, the J call TRBJ1-3; tentative D call: TRBD1 (5 bases). V was shortened by 9 bases and J by 0 bases, with 12 bases between the two germline ends. CDR3 size: 14 residues. Germline CDR1 and CDR2: MNHEY and SVGAGI. CDR3 amino acids: CASQGHVSGNTIYF. CDR3 nucleotide sequence: TGTGCCAGTCAAGGACACGTCTCTGGAAACACCATATATTTT.

The rearrangement joins TRBV9 to TRBJ2-1; 11 positions agree with TRBD2. The CDR3 is made up of 18 amino acids. CDR1 is SGDLS and CDR2 is YYNGEE in the germline V gene. The trim removed 0 bases at V and 2 bases at J, leaving 7 bases unmatched. The CDR3 loop is CASSVGSGGASAYNEQFF. The CDR3 nucleotides are TGTGCCAGCAGCGTAGGTAGCGGGGGGGCCTCAGCCTACAATGAGCAGTTCTTC. Based on the CDR3 plus reference TRBV9 and TRBJ2-1, the full variable domain is DSGVTQTPKHLITATGQRVTLRCSPRSGDLSVYWYQQSLDQGLQFLIQYYNGEERAKGNILERFSAQQFPDLHSELNLSSLELGDSALYFCASSVGSGGASAYNEQFFGPGTRLTVL.

This chain uses TRBV7-9 with TRBJ1-2; 7 nucleotides match TRBD1. Germline CDR1 and CDR2: SEHNR and FQNEAQ (reference sequence). V lost 5 bases to trimming and J lost 2 bases; unmatched junction nucleotides: 8. The CDR3 covers 15 residues. The CDR3 protein is CASSLMDRKNYGYTF. The CDR3 coding sequence is TGTGCCAGCAGCCTAATGGACAGGAAAAACTATGGCTACACCTTC.

The V call is TRBV4-1, the J call TRBJ1-3; D not certain. Germline V gives CDR1 MGHRA, CDR2 YSYEKL. Trimming removed 4 bases at V and 4 bases at J, with 2 bases between. The CDR3 consists of 11 residues. Here the CDR3 DNA reads TGCGCCAGCAGCCCAGGAAACACCATATATTTT. It specifies CASSPGNTIYF.

This clone appeared a few times. The DNA of the CDR3 is TGCGCCAGCGGGGCCACATACGATAACACTGAAGCTTTCTTT. Its translation is CASGATYDNTEAFF. V is TRBV5-1 and J is TRBJ1-1, with D tentatively TRBD1 (5 bases). CDR1 SGHRS and CDR2 YFSETQ come from the germline V gene. V gave up 7 bases and J gave up 2 bases, with 15 bases separating them. The CDR3 totals 14 residues.

This chain links TRBV6-5 with TRBJ2-7; TRBD1 is a possible D gene (6 bases). In germline, CDR1 is MNHEY, CDR2 SVGAGI. The CDR3 extends over 13 amino acids. V gave up 8 bases and J gave up 0 bases, with 11 bases separating them. Written as DNA, the CDR3 is TGTGCCAGCTCAGGGGCCGTCTCCTACGAGCAGTACTTC. Amino acids: CASSGAVSYEQYF.

The chain carries TRBV9 and TRBJ2-1; unclear D gene. This CDR3 is built from 14 residues. Germline V CDR1 and CDR2: SGDLS, YYNGEE. V lost 3 bases, J lost 2 bases, and 9 bases lay in between. The CDR3 region has the DNA TGTGCCAGCAGCGCGGACCAGCCCTACAATGAGCAGTTCTTC. This sequence encodes CASSADQPYNEQFF. Full variable domain (rest looked up from reference TRBV9 and TRBJ2-1): DSGVTQTPKHLITATGQRVTLRCSPRSGDLSVYWYQQSLDQGLQFLIQYYNGEERAKGNILERFSAQQFPDLHSELNLSSLELGDSALYFCASSADQPYNEQFFGPGTRLTVL.

About this clone: This sample also contains other DNA sequences that code for the same CDR3. The chain combines TRBV29-1 with TRBJ1-2; weak D call: TRBD1 (5 bases). Germline V lookup: CDR1 SQVTM, CDR2 ANQGSEA. V dropped 4 bases and J dropped 2 bases, with 8 bases sitting between them. This CDR3 has 12 residues. In nucleotides, the CDR3 is TGCAGCGTTGTTTCAGGGAACTATGGCTACACCTTC. The encoded protein is CSVVSGNYGYTF.